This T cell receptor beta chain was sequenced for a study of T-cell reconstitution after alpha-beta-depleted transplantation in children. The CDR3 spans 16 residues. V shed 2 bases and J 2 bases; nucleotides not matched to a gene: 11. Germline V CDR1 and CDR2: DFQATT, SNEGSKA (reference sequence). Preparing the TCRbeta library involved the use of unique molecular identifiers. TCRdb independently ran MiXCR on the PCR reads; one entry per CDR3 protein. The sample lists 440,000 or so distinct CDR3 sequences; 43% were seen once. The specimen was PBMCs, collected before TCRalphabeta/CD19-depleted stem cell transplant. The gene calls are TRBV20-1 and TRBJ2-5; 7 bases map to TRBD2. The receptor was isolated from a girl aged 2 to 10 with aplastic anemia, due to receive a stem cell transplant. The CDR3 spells CSARRDLSGVQETQYF. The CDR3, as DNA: TGCAGTGCTAGAAGGGACTTAAGCGGGGTTCAAGAGACCCAGTACTTC.